The next 18 T cell receptor beta chains were all read from a single sample in a study of neoadjuvant anti-PD-1 for oral cavity cancer. Produced via immunoSEQ multiplex PCR; TCRdb's table is partial and in-frame only. The sample includes roughly 14,000 clones, under 65% of them seen just once. The sequencing used PBMCs, collected before nivolumab (anti-PD-1) treatment. These receptor sequences come from a person between 40 and 79 years old with oral cavity squamous cell carcinoma.

This clone was found a few times. This chain connects TRBV10-1 to TRBJ2-7; unclear D gene. The CDR3 is made up of 13 amino acids. The V and J ends lost 0 bases and 7 bases respectively, with 10 bases between them. CDR1 and CDR2 (germline): WNHNN, SYGVQD (reference sequence). Written as DNA, the CDR3 is TGCGCCAGCAGTGAGTCGGTGGGGTTAGAGCAGTACTTC. Protein product: CASSESVGLEQYF.

The rearrangement links TRBV5-1 to TRBJ2-2; the D gene is possibly TRBD1 (6 bases). Deletions cut 4 bases from V and 2 bases from J, with 12 bases between. Germline values: CDR1 SGHRS, CDR2 YFSETQ. This CDR3 has 15 residues. The CDR3 DNA follows: TGCGCCAGCAGCATGGGACACCAAAACACCGGGGAGCTGTTTTTT. Translated: CASSMGHQNTGELFF. The variable domain in full, completed from reference TRBV5-1 and TRBJ2-2, reads KAGVTQTPRYLIKTRGQQVTLSCSPISGHRSVSWYQQTPGQGLQFLFEYFSETQRNKGNFPGRFSGRQFSNSRSEMNVSTLELGDSALYLCASSMGHQNTGELFFGEGSRLTVL.

CDR3 bases: TGTGCCACCACCGGTACTGGAAACACCATATATTTT. Encoded protein: CATTGTGNTIYF. The chain is built from TRBV28 and TRBJ1-3; D unresolved. The V end lost 10 bases, the J end lost 2 bases, and 9 bases lay between the germline ends. The CDR3 has 12 amino acids. Germline loops: CDR1 MDHEN, CDR2 SYDVKM.

The gene calls are TRBV19 and TRBJ2-1, with TRBD2 matching over 9 bases. The CDR3 has 15 amino acids. Trimming took 8 bases from V and 1 from J; bases not matched to a gene: 6. Looked up from germline, CDR1 is LNHDA and CDR2 is SQIVND (reference sequence). CDR3: CASRRAGGSYNEQFF. CDR3 nucleotides: TGTGCCAGTCGCCGAGCGGGAGGTTCCTACAATGAGCAGTTCTTC.

The CDR3 DNA sequence: TGTGCCAGCAGTTCCTCCCTTGGGAGGGGCGGGAATGAGCAGTTCTTC. It specifies CASSSSLGRGGNEQFF. This chain connects TRBV27 to TRBJ2-1; 7 bases fit TRBD2. Trimming removed 4 bases from V and 7 bases from J; junction bases left unmatched: 13. The length of the CDR3 is 16 residues. Germline-derived CDR1 and CDR2 are MNHEY and SMNVEV (reference sequence).

This sequence joins TRBV5-1 and TRBJ1-5; 7 nucleotides line up with TRBD1. CDR3 length: 14 amino acids. Germline V gene lookup returns CDR1 SGHRS and CDR2 YFSETQ. V trimming: 1 base; J trimming: 3 bases; junction bases outside the gene matches: 1. Written as DNA, the CDR3 is TGCGCCAGCAGCTTGACAGGGGACAATCAGCCCCAGCATTTT. Its protein product is CASSLTGDNQPQHF.

This chain links TRBV7-2 with TRBJ2-5; the match to TRBD2 covers 11 bases. The V and J ends lost 4 bases and 10 bases, in that order; junction bases with no gene match: 8. The CDR3 has 14 residues. Germline CDR1 reads SGHTA; CDR2 reads FQGNSA. Here the CDR3 reads CASSSGTSGGGQYF. CDR3 DNA sequence: TGTGCCAGCAGCTCCGGGACTAGCGGAGGGGGCCAGTACTTC.

The sample holds a few counts of this clone. The V and J genes are TRBV21-1 and TRBJ1-6; TRBD1, the table's D call, lacks a check against the DNA. TRBV21-1 is listed as a pseudogene. This CDR3 has 15 amino acids. This CDR3 reads CASSKEQGENSPLHF. DNA of the CDR3: TGTGCCAGCAGCAAAGAACAGGGGGAGAATTCACCCCTCCACTTT.

The chain links TRBV11-2 to TRBJ2-1; either TRBD1 or TRBD2 may fit D (5 bases each). The CDR3 is made up of 14 amino acids. V gave up 2 bases and J gave up 6 bases, with 11 bases separating them. The V gene's germline CDR1 is SGHAT and CDR2 FQNNGV. The CDR3 nucleotides are TGTGCCAGCAGCTTATACCCGGGGCCCAATGAGCAGTTCTTC. Its protein is CASSLYPGPNEQFF.

The chain is built from TRBV15 and TRBJ2-5; 10 bases line up with TRBD1. Trimming cost V 1 base and J 1 base; bases outside gene matches: 3. The length of the CDR3 is 16 residues. Germline lookup yields CDR1 LNHNV and CDR2 YYDKDF (reference sequence). In DNA, the CDR3 is TGTGCCACCAGCAGAGGGGACAGGGGCCCCCAAGAGACCCAGTACTTC. Its translation: CATSRGDRGPQETQYF.

The J gene is TRBJ2-1, the V gene TRBV5-6; 12 bases map to TRBD2. V was pared by 4 bases and J by 0 bases, with 8 bases of the junction left unmatched. The germline V gene has CDR1 SGHDT and CDR2 YYEEEE. This CDR3 has 18 amino acids. CDR3 sequence reads: CASSGLAGPGSSYNEQFF. DNA for the CDR3: TGTGCCAGCAGCGGACTAGCGGGGCCCGGGAGCTCCTACAATGAGCAGTTCTTC.

The gene calls are TRBV6-6 and TRBJ1-4; TRBD1 aligns across 7 bases. J was trimmed by 2 bases and V by 4 bases; bases with no gene match: 7. Germline CDR1 reads MNHNY; CDR2 reads SVGAGI (reference sequence). The CDR3 sequence is 16 residues long. The CDR3 here is CASSSTGSGTNEKLFF. CDR3 nucleotide sequence: TGTGCCAGCAGTTCGACAGGGAGTGGGACTAATGAAAAACTGTTTTTT.

This chain connects TRBV30 to TRBJ2-1; D is unresolved. With 5 bases removed from V and 8 bases from J, the gap between germline ends came to 10 bases. From germline, CDR1 is GTSNPN and CDR2 SVGIG (reference sequence). This CDR3 has 11 residues. CDR3 nucleotide sequence: TGTGCCTGGTCAAACCGGGATGAGCAGTTCTTC. It specifies CAWSNRDEQFF.

V and J are TRBV9 and TRBJ2-7; D perhaps matches TRBD1 (6 bases). This CDR3 region has 16 residues. V was cut by 0 bases and J by 4 bases, with 17 bases left in between. Germline CDR1 is SGDLS and CDR2 is YYNGEE. CDR3: CASSVEGGRGRYEQYF. The DNA of the CDR3 is TGTGCCAGCAGCGTAGAGGGTGGCAGGGGCAGGTACGAGCAGTACTTC.

The chain joins TRBV14 to TRBJ1-2; 10 bases are shared with TRBD1. V trimming: 2 bases; J trimming: 7 bases; junction bases outside the gene matches: 7. This CDR3 is 15 amino acids long. Germline CDR1 is SGHDN and CDR2 is FVKESK. The CDR3 is CASSQFDRGRIGYTF. The CDR3 DNA reads TGTGCCAGCAGCCAATTCGACAGGGGGCGAATTGGCTACACCTTC. Based on the CDR3 plus reference TRBV14 and TRBJ1-2, the full variable domain is EAGVTQFPSHSVIEKGQTVTLRCDPISGHDNLYWYRRVMGKEIKFLLHFVKESKQDESGMPNNRFLAERTGGTYSTLKVQPAELEDSGVYFCASSQFDRGRIGYTFGSGTRLTVV.

CDR3 loop: CASSLGAGGRTDTQYF. The CDR3, as DNA: TGCGCCAGCAGCTTGGGAGCGGGGGGCCGCACAGATACGCAGTATTTT. This chain connects TRBV5-1 to TRBJ2-3; 9 bases line up with TRBD2. V was clipped by 0 bases and J by 1 base; unmatched bases: 3. Germline assignment: CDR1 SGHRS and CDR2 YFSETQ. The CDR3 runs 16 residues.

V gene TRBV30 combines with J gene TRBJ1-6, with a tentative D call TRBD1 (6 bases). V lost 4 bases to trimming and J lost 10 bases, with 20 bases between them. The CDR3 runs to 15 residues. Per germline, CDR1 GTSNPN and CDR2 SVGIG (reference sequence). The CDR3 here is CAWKFSGATQSPLHF. The CDR3 DNA reads as TGTGCCTGGAAATTTTCAGGGGCCACTCAATCACCCCTCCACTTT.

The chain joins TRBV6-4 to TRBJ2-1; TRBD2 matches at 8 bases. Germline CDR1 reads MRHNA; CDR2 reads SNTAGT. The trim removed 3 bases at V and 9 bases at J, leaving 7 bases unmatched. The CDR3 contains 14 residues. The CDR3 protein is CASSETVGGAEQFF. The CDR3 region has the DNA TGTGCCAGCAGTGAAACGGTCGGGGGGGCTGAGCAGTTCTTC.